This T cell receptor beta chain stems from a study of tumor-infiltrating lymphocytes in primary liver carcinoma. Study-wide results and caveats: Researchers found tumor-adjacent and tumor-blood pairs overlapped less than tumor region pairs. Researchers report that only about 7.5-25% of top clones turned up in all five tumor regions.

Priming with a constant-region primer yielded TCR beta cDNA from 500 ng total RNA. Three nested multiplex PCR rounds of slightly modified ARM-PCR generated TCR beta libraries. Running around 9 cycles apiece, the first two PCR rounds relied on TRBV1-TRBV30 forward primers together with a C-beta reverse primer. TCRdb ran MiXCR on the multiplex PCR reads and lists one entry per CDR3 protein. The sample holds about 120,000 distinct CDR3 sequences, 65% seen once. A remark on this clonotype: Its antigen is as yet unknown. An end of the junction differs from the germline gene, which may be a read error.

Without any cell sorting, about 19-31 mg of bulk tissue yielded co-extracted RNA and DNA. Primary liver carcinoma in the patients was surgically resected. The CDR3 is 14 amino acids. The chain couples TRBV12-3 or TRBV12-4 to TRBJ2-7; no firm D call. This receptor was obtained from a woman aged 60-75 years with primary liver carcinoma and hepatitis B virus infection. The sequenced material came from liver tumor tissue from sampling region 1. Subset: tumor region T1, superior pole. The CDR3 bases are TGTGCCAGCAGCTTAGCTGCTAGGTCCTACGAGCAGTACTTC. Amino acid sequence: CASSLAARSYEQYF.